This T cell receptor beta chain was sequenced during a study of OX40 agonist ivuxolimab in advanced cancers. The germline V gene encodes CDR1 LNHDA and CDR2 SQIVND (reference sequence). With 5 bases clipped from V and 1 base from J, the junction kept 5 bases outside the gene matches. The CDR3 is made up of 16 amino acids. The table came from immunoSEQ multiplex PCR; TCRdb's copy has only in-frame clones and leaves some out. The data show 50,000 to 70,000 clones, approximately 88% seen once. The material sequenced was CD4+ or CD8+ T cells sorted from blood, taken in a trial of the OX40 agonist ivuxolimab. The clonotype was recovered from an adult with an advanced solid tumor such as melanoma, head and neck, liver or kidney cancer. The rearrangement uses TRBV19 and TRBJ2-5; TRBD2 matches 12 bases. The CDR3 loop is CASSARLAGAQETQYF. CDR3 nucleotides: TGTGCCAGTAGTGCGAGACTAGCGGGAGCCCAAGAGACCCAGTACTTC.